The rows below give T cell receptor beta chains drawn from one sample of a study of siplizumab effects on memory and regulatory T cells. The table came from immunoSEQ multiplex PCR; TCRdb's copy has only in-frame clones and leaves some out. The table records tens of thousands of clones, roughly 90% of them present only once. The sequenced material came from naive CD4+ T cells sorted from blood. The receptors originated from a human donor in good health. Both conserved end residues are part of each CDR3. A D gene is named only where the DNA matches it firmly. Clone size, where shown, is once, few, many, or a class for clones that have expanded.

j_call d_call clone_size v_call cdr3_nt cdr3_aa
TRBJ2-7 NA NA TRBV25-1 TGTGCCAGCAGTGAAGGGCCTCCGGCCACCTACGAGCAGTACTTC CASSEGPPATYEQYF
TRBJ1-3 NA NA TRBV2 TGTGCCAGCAGTCCTGGAAACACCATATATTTT CASSPGNTIYF
TRBJ2-2 NA few TRBV7-3 TGTGCCAGCAGCTCACAGGGTAACACCGGGGAGCTGTTTTTT CASSSQGNTGELFF
TRBJ1-5 NA NA TRBV7-6 TGTGCCAGCAGCGAGGGACCGTATCAGCCCCAGCATTTT CASSEGPYQPQHF
TRBJ1-1 NA NA TRBV11-3 TGTGCCAGCAGCTTAGCATATAACACTGAAGCTTTCTTT CASSLAYNTEAFF
TRBJ2-3 TRBD2 NA TRBV2 TGTGCCAGCAAAATACTAGCGGGGAGCACAGATACGCAGTATTTT CASKILAGSTDTQYF
TRBJ1-3 NA NA TRBV6-5 TGTGCCAGCAGTTACTCGACGTACTCTGGAAACACCATATATTTT CASSYSTYSGNTIYF
TRBJ2-1 NA NA TRBV19 TGTGCCAGTAGCCCGGTCGGTTGGAATGAGCAGTTCTTC CASSPVGWNEQFF
TRBJ1-5 TRBD1 NA TRBV2 TGTGCCAGCAGCAGGACAGGGGGATTAGAGCCCCAGCATTTT CASSRTGGLEPQHF
TRBJ2-7 NA NA TRBV18 TGTGCCAGCTCACCATCTAGCAGCTCCTACGAGCAGTACTTC CASSPSSSSYEQYF
TRBJ1-5 NA NA TRBV21-1 TGTGCCAGCAGCAAGACAGGGGGCAATCAGCCTCAGCATTTT CASSKTGGNQPQHF
TRBJ2-7 TRBD1 NA TRBV18 TGTGCCAGCTCACCCGGACAGGGGGCCTACGAGCAGTACTTC CASSPGQGAYEQYF
TRBJ2-3 NA NA TRBV7-2 TGTGCCAGCAGCTTAGACAGGGTGTTAACAGATACGCAGTATTTT CASSLDRVLTDTQYF
TRBJ1-4 TRBD1 NA TRBV10-3 TGTGCCATCAGCTCCCCGGGACAGCTTAATGAAAAACTGTTTTTT CAISSPGQLNEKLFF
TRBJ1-3 TRBD1 NA TRBV6-1 TGTGCCAGCAGTGAATTTGGGACAGGGGTCGGAAACACCATATATTTT CASSEFGTGVGNTIYF
TRBJ2-5 NA NA TRBV6-5 TGTGCCAGCAGTTGGTCGGACGTTGAAGAGACCCAGTACTTC CASSWSDVEETQYF
TRBJ2-4 NA NA TRBV6-5 TGTGCCAGCAGCTTATCAGTGTTAGCCAAAAACATTCAGTACTTC CASSLSVLAKNIQYF
TRBJ2-2 NA NA TRBV4-2 TGTGCCAGCAGCCAAGATCGCCCCCTGAACACCGGGGAGCTGTTTTTT CASSQDRPLNTGELFF
TRBJ2-5 TRBD2 NA TRBV7-2 TGTGCCAGCAGCATACGGGGGGGCCGGGTCCAAGAGACCCAGTACTTC CASSIRGGRVQETQYF
TRBJ2-2 TRBD2 NA TRBV7-2 TGTGCCAGCAGCTTAGAATGGGCTAGCGGGACCAGGGAGCTGTTTTTT CASSLEWASGTRELFF
TRBJ2-5 TRBD2 NA TRBV10-3 TGTGCCATCTCCGGGACTAGGGACGCGGAGACCCAGTACTTC CAISGTRDAETQYF
TRBJ1-6 NA NA TRBV11-2 TGTGCCAGCAGCTTAGTCGCCCCGAATAATTCACCCCTCCACTTT CASSLVAPNNSPLHF
TRBJ1-2 NA NA TRBV27 TGTGCCAGCAGTTTGACAGCCTCCTATGGCTACACCTTC CASSLTASYGYTF
TRBJ2-1 TRBD2 NA TRBV18 TGTGCCAGCTCACCAAGCCTAGCGGCCCTCAATGAGCAGTTCTTC CASSPSLAALNEQFF
TRBJ1-1 TRBD1 NA TRBV18 TGTGCCAGCTCACCGGGACAGGGGCCCTACTTTGAAGCTTTCTTT CASSPGQGPYFEAFF
TRBJ1-4 NA NA TRBV5-1 TGCGCCAGCAGCCCTACGGGGGGTAATGAAAAACTGTTTTTT CASSPTGGNEKLFF
TRBJ1-1 NA NA TRBV21-1 TGTGCCAGCAGCAACAAGACAGGGGGAAGAGATACTGAAGCTTTCTTT CASSNKTGGRDTEAFF
TRBJ2-1 TRBD2 NA TRBV19 TGTGCCAGTAGTATCACTAGCGGGAGTTACTACAATGAGCAGTTCTTC CASSITSGSYYNEQFF
TRBJ2-7 TRBD2 NA TRBV5-4 TGTGCCAGCAGCTTGGGCCCCGGACTAGCGGGCGAGCAGTACTTC CASSLGPGLAGEQYF
TRBJ2-3 TRBD1 NA TRBV5-8 TGTGCCAGCAGCGAAGGACAGGGGATTGCGGATACGCAGTATTTT CASSEGQGIADTQYF
TRBJ1-1 NA NA TRBV19 TGTGCCAGTAGTATAGAAAAAGGGAGAAGGGAAGCTTTCTTT CASSIEKGRREAFF
TRBJ2-3 TRBD2 NA TRBV9 TGTGCCAGCAGCGTAGTGGGGACTAGCGGGTATACGCAGTATTTT CASSVVGTSGYTQYF
TRBJ1-5 NA NA TRBV6-1 TGTGCCAGCAGTGAGATGTATAGCAATCAGCCCCAGCATTTT CASSEMYSNQPQHF
TRBJ1-1 NA few TRBV5-1 TGCGCCAGCAGCCGTTCCTCGAACACTGAAGCTTTCTTT CASSRSSNTEAFF
TRBJ2-1 NA NA TRBV19 TGTGCCAGTAGTATCCGGACGGATATCAGGAATGAGCAGTTCTTC CASSIRTDIRNEQFF
TRBJ2-7 TRBD1 NA TRBV6-5 TGTGCCAGCAGTAAGGACAGGGGAGGCTCCTACGAGCAGTACTTC CASSKDRGGSYEQYF
TRBJ1-1 NA NA TRBV5-1 TGCGCCAGCAGCTTGGAGGAGTCGGGGAACACTGAAGCTTTCTTT CASSLEESGNTEAFF
TRBJ1-5 NA NA TRBV6-6 TGTGCCAGCAGACCCCCCGGACGGGGGGGATATCAGCCCCAGCATTTT CASRPPGRGGYQPQHF
TRBJ2-1 NA NA TRBV21-1 TGTGCCAGCAGCACCGGGGGCGGGGGATACAATGAGCAGTTCTTC CASSTGGGGYNEQFF
TRBJ1-4 NA NA TRBV5-1 TGCGCCAGCAGCCCCCGTATCTATGGGACTAATGAAAAACTGTTTTTT CASSPRIYGTNEKLFF
TRBJ2-5 TRBD2 NA TRBV5-1 TGCGCCAGCAGCTTGGCCCCCCTAGCGGAGGCCCGAGAGACCCAGTACTTC CASSLAPLAEARETQYF
TRBJ1-5 NA NA TRBV6-6 TGTGCCAGCAGTAGGACGGAGAATCAGCCCCAGCATTTT CASSRTENQPQHF
TRBJ1-2 NA NA TRBV6-5 TGTGCCAGCAGTGCGAACACTTGGCGCTATGGCTACACCTTC CASSANTWRYGYTF
TRBJ2-5 NA NA TRBV18 TGTGCCAGCTCACCCTCGGGGGATGAGACCCAGTACTTC CASSPSGDETQYF
TRBJ2-7 TRBD2 NA TRBV5-4 TGTGCCAGCAGCGTCGGGACTAGCGGGGCCTCCTACGAGCAGTACTTC CASSVGTSGASYEQYF
TRBJ2-1 NA once TRBV23-1 TGCGCCAGCAGGCCCTACCCGGCGTGGAATGAGCAGTTCTTC CASRPYPAWNEQFF
TRBJ2-6 NA NA TRBV6-5 TGTGCCAGCAGTTACGAAAGCTCTGGGGCCAACGTCCTGACTTTC CASSYESSGANVLTF
TRBJ2-3 NA NA TRBV7-6 TGTGCCAGCAGACGTACCTCCGGGGGAACAGTAACTAGCACAGATACGCAGTATTTT CASRRTSGGTVTSTDTQYF